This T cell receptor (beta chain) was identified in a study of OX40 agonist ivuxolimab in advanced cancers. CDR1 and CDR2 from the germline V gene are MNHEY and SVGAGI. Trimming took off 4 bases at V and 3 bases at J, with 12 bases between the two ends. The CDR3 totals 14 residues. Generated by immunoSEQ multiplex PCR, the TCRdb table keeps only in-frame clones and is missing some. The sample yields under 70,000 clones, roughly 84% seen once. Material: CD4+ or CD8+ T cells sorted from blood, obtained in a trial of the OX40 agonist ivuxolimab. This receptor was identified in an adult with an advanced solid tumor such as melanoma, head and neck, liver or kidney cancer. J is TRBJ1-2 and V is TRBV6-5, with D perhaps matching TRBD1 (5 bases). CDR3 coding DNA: TGTGCCAGCAGTTTAGACAGAGGTCACTATGGCTACACCTTC. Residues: CASSLDRGHYGYTF.